Each of the 4 T cell receptor beta chains below was sequenced from the same sample in a study of Graves' ophthalmopathy and Graves' hyperthyroidism. Amplified material comprised TCR beta CDR3 regions derived from RNA transcripts. The first round was an RT-PCR with HTBI primers, and the second round was a multiplex PCR. From the multiplex PCR reads, TCRdb called clonotypes with MiXCR, one entry per CDR3 protein. The sample has hundreds of thousands of distinct CDR3 sequences, around 50% seen once. Source material: peripheral blood. These TCRs come from an adult man with Graves' ophthalmopathy.

As concerns this clonotype: This clone may be a read error of a much larger clone one base away. The chain recombines TRBV19 with TRBJ2-6, with D perhaps given as TRBD1 or TRBD2 (7 bases each). The CDR3 has 18 residues. The germline gives CDR1 LNHDA, CDR2 SQIVND (reference sequence). The CDR3, as DNA: TGTGCCAGTAGTCCGGACTTGGGAGGGGGCTCTGGGGACAACGTCCTGACTTTC. Amino acid sequence: CASSPDLGGGSGDNVLTF.

There are many counts of this clonotype. CDR3 sequence reads: CASSPTGGGETQYF. CDR3 nucleotides: TGTGCCAGCAGTCCGACAGGCGGCGGGGAGACCCAGTACTTC. The rearrangement joins TRBV2 to TRBJ2-5, with a weak D call TRBD1 (6 bases). Trimming shortened V by 5 bases and J by 5 bases, and 15 bases separated the two germline ends. Germline assignment: CDR1 SNHLY and CDR2 FYNNEI. The CDR3 length is 14 residues.

This clonotype was seen a handful of times. The chain couples TRBV20-1 to TRBJ2-2; tentative D call: TRBD2 (6 bases). Germline-derived CDR1 and CDR2 are DFQATT and SNEGSKA (reference sequence). V lost 0 bases and J 4 bases, leaving 12 bases between the germline ends. CDR3 length equals 15 residues. CDR3 nucleotide sequence: TGCAGTGCTAGAGAGCCGGGAGAAGGCACCGGGGAGCTGTTTTTT. This sequence encodes CSAREPGEGTGELFF.

In regard to this clonotype: The junction differs from germline at one of its ends, possibly a read error. The chain uses TRBV7-2 and TRBJ2-5; TRBD1 aligns across 7 bases. The CDR3 is made up of 15 amino acids. Germline V CDR1 and CDR2: SGHTA, FQGNSA. CDR3 nucleotides: TGTGCCAGCAGCTTACAGGCAGGGGGTAGGGAGACCCAGTGCTTC. This codes for CASSLQAGGRETQCF.